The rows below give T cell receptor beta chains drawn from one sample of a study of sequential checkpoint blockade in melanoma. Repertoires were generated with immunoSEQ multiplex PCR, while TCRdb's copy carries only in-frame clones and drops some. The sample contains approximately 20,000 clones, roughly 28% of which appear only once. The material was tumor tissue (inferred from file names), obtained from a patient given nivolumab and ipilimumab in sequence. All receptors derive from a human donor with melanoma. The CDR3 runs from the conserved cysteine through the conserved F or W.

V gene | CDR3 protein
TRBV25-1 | CASSGGGAGTEAFF
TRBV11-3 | CASSSTGRNTGELFF
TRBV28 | CASSLLTDMNTEAFF
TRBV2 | CASSRGTGNNEQFF
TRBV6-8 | CASSYSTTAYEQYF
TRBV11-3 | CASSQQGPTTDTQYF
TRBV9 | CASSALARANYGYTF
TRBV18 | CASSPPTAVGSNQPQHF
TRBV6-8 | CASSPGRQSGWSTGELFF
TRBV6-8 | CASSYTPGQGPYGYTF
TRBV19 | CASNPGQYEAFF
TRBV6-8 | CASSYRPGTGTGTEAFF
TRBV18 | CASSPGGYEQYF
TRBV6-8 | CASSYLAGASTDTQYF
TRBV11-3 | CASSLEAIPVEQFF
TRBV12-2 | CATTGTSLYNEQFF
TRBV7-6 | CASSQVGQATNEKLFF
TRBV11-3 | CASSVTLANTEAFF
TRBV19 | CASSPIPGLAGGPQETQYF
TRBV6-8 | CAIRQTGAQETQYF
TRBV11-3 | CASSLSDMGPDEQYF
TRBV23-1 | CASSQQPTNEKLFF
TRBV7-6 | CASSAGQGARMNTEAFF
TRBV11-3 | CASSFQTFGGNEQFF
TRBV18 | CASSPTSYEQYF
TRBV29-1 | CSVEGDSYEQYF
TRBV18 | CASSPPAGGLNEQFF
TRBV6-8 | CATASVQNTEAFF
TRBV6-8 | CASSFIVRATNTGELFF
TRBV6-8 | CASRRAGTEQYF
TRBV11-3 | CASSGQGGGSYEQYF
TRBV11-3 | CASSLDVRGAGQETQYF
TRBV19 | CASSGKWGTGELFF
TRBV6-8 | CASSSGMNTEAFF
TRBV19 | CASKRGQGNSNQPQHF
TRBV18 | CASSPQGANGELFF
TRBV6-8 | CASSYSSNQPQHF
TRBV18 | CASSPIQGGQGQPQHF
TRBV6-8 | CASSSQGFKQYF
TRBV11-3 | CASSRGVVENTGELFF
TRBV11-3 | CASSQATSGGNQPQHF
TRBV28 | CASRESIGNQPQHF
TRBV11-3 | CASSLQPGLAGGTSTDTQYF
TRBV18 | CASSQKGTGLNTGELFF